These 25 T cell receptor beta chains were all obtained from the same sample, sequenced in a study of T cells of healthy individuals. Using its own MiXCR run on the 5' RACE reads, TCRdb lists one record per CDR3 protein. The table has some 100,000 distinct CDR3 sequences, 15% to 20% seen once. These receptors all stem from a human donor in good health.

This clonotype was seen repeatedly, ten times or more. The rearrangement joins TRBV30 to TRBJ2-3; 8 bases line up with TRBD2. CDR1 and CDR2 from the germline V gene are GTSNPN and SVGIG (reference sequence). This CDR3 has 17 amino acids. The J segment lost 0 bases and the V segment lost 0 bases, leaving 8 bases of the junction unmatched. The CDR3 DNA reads TGTGCCTGGAGTGTGCGGTTACTAGCGGCTAGCACAGATACGCAGTATTTT. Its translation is CAWSVRLLAASTDTQYF.

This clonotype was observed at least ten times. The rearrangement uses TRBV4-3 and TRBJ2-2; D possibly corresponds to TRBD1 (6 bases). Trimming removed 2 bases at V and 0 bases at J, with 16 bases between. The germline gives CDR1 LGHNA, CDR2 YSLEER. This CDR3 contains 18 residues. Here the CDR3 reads CASSQYKRGQSNTGELFF. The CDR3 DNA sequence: TGCGCCAGCAGCCAATATAAGAGGGGACAATCGAACACCGGGGAGCTGTTTTTT.

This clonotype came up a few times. The CDR3 here is CASRLRQGAGYGYTF. CDR3 sequence (DNA): TGTGCCAGCAGACTAAGACAGGGGGCTGGCTATGGCTACACCTTC. The gene calls are TRBV27 and TRBJ1-2; 10 bases are shared with TRBD1. Looked up from germline, CDR1 is MNHEY and CDR2 is SMNVEV (reference sequence). V lost 6 bases, J lost 4 bases, and 8 bases stayed unmatched. There are 15 residues in the CDR3.

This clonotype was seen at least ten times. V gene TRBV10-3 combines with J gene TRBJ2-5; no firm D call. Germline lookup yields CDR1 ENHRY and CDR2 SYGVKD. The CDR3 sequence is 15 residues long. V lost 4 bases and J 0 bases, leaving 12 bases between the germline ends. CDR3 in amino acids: CAISVGGVHQETQYF. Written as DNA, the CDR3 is TGTGCCATCAGTGTGGGCGGCGTACACCAAGAGACCCAGTACTTC.

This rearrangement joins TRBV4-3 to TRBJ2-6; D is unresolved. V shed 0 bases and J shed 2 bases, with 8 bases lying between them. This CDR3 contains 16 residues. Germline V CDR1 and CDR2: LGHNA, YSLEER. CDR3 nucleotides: TGCGCCAGCAGCCAAGAAATGGGTACTGGGGCCAACGTCCTGACTTTC. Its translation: CASSQEMGTGANVLTF.

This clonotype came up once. The CDR3 region has the DNA TGTGCCAGCAGCAGGGGCGGGGCGCCGAACAATCAGCCCCAGCATTTT. Translated, it gives CASSRGGAPNNQPQHF. The rearrangement uses TRBV7-9 and TRBJ1-5, with a possible D match to TRBD1 (5 bases). Germline CDR1 and CDR2: SEHNR and FQNEAQ (reference sequence). This CDR3 is built from 16 residues. V shed 5 bases and J shed 3 bases, with 17 bases lying between them. Full variable domain (rest looked up from reference TRBV7-9 and TRBJ1-5): DTGVSQNPRHKITKRGQNVTFRCDPISEHNRLYWYRQTLGQGPEFLTYFQNEAQLEKSRLLSDRFSAERPKGSFSTLEIQRTEQGDSAMYLCASSRGGAPNNQPQHFGDGTRLSIL.

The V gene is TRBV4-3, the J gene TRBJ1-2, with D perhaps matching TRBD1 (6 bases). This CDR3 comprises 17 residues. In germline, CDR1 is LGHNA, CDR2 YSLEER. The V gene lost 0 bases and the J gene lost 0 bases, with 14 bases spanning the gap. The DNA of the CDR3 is TGCGCCAGCAGCCAAGATCATCAGGGACATACTAACTATGGCTACACCTTC. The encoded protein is CASSQDHQGHTNYGYTF.

This chain's CDR3 is CASRGQGYEQYF. The CDR3 bases are TGTGCCAGCCGGGGGCAGGGGTACGAGCAGTACTTC. V usage is TRBV6-5 and J usage is TRBJ2-7; D may be TRBD1 or TRBD2 (6 bases each). Germline CDR1 and CDR2: MNHEY and SVGAGI. This CDR3 region has 12 residues. Trimming took off 8 bases at V and 4 bases at J, with 12 bases between the two ends.

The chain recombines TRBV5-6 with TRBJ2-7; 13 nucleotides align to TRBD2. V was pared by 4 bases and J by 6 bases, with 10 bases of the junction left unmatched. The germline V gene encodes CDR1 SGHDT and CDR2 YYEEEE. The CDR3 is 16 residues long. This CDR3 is CASSANPGLAGTEQYF. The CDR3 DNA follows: TGTGCCAGCAGCGCCAACCCGGGACTAGCGGGAACCGAGCAGTACTTC.

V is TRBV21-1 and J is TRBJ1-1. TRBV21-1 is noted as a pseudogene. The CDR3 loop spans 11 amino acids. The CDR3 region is CASGGNTEAFF. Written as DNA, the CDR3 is TGTGCCTCTGGAGGTAACACTGAAGCTTTCTTT.

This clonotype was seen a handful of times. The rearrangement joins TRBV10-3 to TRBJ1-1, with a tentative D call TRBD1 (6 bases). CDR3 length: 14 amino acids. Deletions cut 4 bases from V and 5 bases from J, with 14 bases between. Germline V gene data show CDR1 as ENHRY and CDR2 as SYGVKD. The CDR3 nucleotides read TGTGCCATCAGTGCCTTGGCAGGGGATACTGAAGCTTTCTTT. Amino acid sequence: CAISALAGDTEAFF.

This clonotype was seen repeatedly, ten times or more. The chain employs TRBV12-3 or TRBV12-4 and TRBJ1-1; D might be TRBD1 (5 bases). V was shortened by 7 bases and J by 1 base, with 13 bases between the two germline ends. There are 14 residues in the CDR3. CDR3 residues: CASTLGTANTEAFF. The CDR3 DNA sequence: TGTGCCAGCACCCTAGGGACGGCGAACACTGAAGCTTTCTTT.

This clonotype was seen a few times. The CDR3 sequence: CASSFAGRAQETQYF. In nucleotides, the CDR3 is TGTGCCAGCAGCTTCGCGGGACGGGCCCAAGAGACCCAGTACTTC. The chain couples TRBV7-9 to TRBJ2-5; TRBD2 is a possible D gene (6 bases). Deletions cut 3 bases from V and 1 base from J, with 12 bases between. The V gene's germline CDR1 is SEHNR and CDR2 FQNEAQ (reference sequence). The CDR3 spans 15 residues. The variable domain in full, completed from reference TRBV7-9 and TRBJ2-5, reads DTGVSQNPRHKITKRGQNVTFRCDPISEHNRLYWYRQTLGQGPEFLTYFQNEAQLEKSRLLSDRFSAERPKGSFSTLEIQRTEQGDSAMYLCASSFAGRAQETQYFGPGTRLLVL.

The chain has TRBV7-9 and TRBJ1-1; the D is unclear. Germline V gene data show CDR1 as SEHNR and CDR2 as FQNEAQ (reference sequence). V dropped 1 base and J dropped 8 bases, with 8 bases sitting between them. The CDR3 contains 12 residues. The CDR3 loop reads CASSLEVQEAFF. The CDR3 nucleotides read TGTGCCAGCAGCTTAGAAGTTCAGGAAGCTTTCTTT.

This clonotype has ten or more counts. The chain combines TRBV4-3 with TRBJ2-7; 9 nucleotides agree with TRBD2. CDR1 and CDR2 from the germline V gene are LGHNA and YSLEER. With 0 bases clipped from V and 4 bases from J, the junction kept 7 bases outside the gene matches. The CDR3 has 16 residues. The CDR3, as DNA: TGCGCCAGCAGCCAAGACCCGGGACTAGCAGGATACGAGCAGTACTTC. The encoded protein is CASSQDPGLAGYEQYF.

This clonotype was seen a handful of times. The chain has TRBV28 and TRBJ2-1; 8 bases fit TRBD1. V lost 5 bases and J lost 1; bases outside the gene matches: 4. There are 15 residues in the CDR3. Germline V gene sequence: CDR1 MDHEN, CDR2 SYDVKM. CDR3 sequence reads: CASSQGQDSYNEQFF. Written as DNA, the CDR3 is TGTGCCAGCAGTCAGGGACAGGATTCCTACAATGAGCAGTTCTTC.

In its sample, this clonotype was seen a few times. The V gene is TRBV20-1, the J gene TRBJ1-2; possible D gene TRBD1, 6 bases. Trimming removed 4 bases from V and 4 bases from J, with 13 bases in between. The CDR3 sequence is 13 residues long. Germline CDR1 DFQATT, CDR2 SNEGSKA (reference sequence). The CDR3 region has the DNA TGCAGTGCTACTAAAGCACAGGGCTATGGCTACACCTTC. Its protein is CSATKAQGYGYTF.

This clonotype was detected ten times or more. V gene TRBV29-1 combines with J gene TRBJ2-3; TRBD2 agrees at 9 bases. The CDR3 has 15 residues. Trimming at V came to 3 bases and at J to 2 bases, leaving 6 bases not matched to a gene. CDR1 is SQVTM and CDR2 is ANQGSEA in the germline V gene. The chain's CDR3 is CSVEGAGGPTDTQYF. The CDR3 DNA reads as TGCAGCGTTGAGGGAGCGGGGGGTCCCACAGATACGCAGTATTTT.

The CDR3 protein is CASSRSKTGRGNTEAFF. The CDR3 nucleotides read TGTGCCAGCAGTCGAAGCAAGACAGGTAGGGGGAACACTGAAGCTTTCTTT. The chain joins TRBV7-6 to TRBJ1-1; maybe TRBD1 (6 bases). The CDR3 spans 17 residues. V lost 6 bases and J 1 base, leaving 21 bases between the germline ends. From germline, CDR1 is SGHVS and CDR2 FNYEAQ.

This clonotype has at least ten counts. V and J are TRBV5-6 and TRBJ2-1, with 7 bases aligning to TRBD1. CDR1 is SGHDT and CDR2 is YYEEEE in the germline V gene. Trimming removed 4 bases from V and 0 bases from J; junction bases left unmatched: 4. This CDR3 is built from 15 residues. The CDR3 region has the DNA TGTGCCAGCAGCCCCCGGGACAGCTCCTACAATGAGCAGTTCTTC. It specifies CASSPRDSSYNEQFF.

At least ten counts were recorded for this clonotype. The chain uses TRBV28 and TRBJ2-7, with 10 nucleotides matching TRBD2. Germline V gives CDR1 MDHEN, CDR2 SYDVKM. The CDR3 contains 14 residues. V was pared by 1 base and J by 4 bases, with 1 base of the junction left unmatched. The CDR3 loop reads CASSLLAGGYEQYF. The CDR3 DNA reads TGTGCCAGCAGTTTATTAGCGGGAGGTTACGAGCAGTACTTC.

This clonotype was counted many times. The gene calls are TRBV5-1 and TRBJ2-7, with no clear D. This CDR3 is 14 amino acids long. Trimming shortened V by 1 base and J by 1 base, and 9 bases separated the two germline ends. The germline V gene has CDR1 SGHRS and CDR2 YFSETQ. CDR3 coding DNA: TGCGCCAGCAGCTTGTCGGGCAGGTCCTACGAGCAGTACTTC. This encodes CASSLSGRSYEQYF. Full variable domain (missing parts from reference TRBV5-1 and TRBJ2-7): KAGVTQTPRYLIKTRGQQVTLSCSPISGHRSVSWYQQTPGQGLQFLFEYFSETQRNKGNFPGRFSGRQFSNSRSEMNVSTLELGDSALYLCASSLSGRSYEQYFGPGTRLTVT.

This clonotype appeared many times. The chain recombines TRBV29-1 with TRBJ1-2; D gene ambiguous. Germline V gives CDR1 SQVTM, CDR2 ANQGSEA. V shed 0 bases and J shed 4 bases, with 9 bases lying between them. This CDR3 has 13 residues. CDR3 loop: CSVEDQAAYGYTF. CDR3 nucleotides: TGCAGCGTTGAAGATCAGGCGGCCTATGGCTACACCTTC.

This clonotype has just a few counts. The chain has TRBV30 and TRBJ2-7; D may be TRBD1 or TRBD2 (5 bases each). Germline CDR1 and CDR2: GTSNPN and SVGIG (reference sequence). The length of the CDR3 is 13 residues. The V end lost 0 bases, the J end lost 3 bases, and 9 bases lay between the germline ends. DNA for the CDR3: TGTGCCTGGAGTGTCCGGGACGGCTACGAGCAGTACTTC. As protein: CAWSVRDGYEQYF.

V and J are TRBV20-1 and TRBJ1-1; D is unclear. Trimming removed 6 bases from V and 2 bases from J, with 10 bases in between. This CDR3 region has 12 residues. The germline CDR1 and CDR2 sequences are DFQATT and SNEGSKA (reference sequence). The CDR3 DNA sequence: TGCAGTGCACCAAAGGGTAACACTGAAGCTTTCTTT. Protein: CSAPKGNTEAFF.